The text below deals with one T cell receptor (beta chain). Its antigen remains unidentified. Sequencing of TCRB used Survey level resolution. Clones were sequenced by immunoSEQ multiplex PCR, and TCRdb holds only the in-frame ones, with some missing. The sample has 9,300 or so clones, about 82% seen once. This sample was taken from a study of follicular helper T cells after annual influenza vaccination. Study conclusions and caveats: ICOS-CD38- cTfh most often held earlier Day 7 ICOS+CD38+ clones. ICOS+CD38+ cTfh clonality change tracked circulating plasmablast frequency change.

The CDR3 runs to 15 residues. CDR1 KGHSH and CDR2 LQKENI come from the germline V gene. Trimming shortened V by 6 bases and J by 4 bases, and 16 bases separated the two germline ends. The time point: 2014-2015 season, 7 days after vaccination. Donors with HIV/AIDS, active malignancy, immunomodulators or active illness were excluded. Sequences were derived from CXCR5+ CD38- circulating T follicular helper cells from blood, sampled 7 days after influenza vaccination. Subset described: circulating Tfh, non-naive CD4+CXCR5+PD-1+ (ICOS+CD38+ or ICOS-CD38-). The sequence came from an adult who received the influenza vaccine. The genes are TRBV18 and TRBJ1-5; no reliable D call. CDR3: CASSQLASLNQPQHF. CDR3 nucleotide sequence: TGTGCCAGCTCCCAGCTGGCCAGTTTAAATCAGCCCCAGCATTTT.